These 6 T cell receptor beta chains were all obtained from the same sample, sequenced in a study of T-cell memory formation after mild COVID-19. TCRdb recomputed calls from the 5' RACE reads with MiXCR, one row per CDR3 protein. The sample has roughly 550,000 distinct CDR3 sequences, roughly 22% seen once. Material: PBMCs or a T cell subset sorted from them (not recorded which). The origin of the receptors is an adult woman who had mild COVID-19 (a few samples of this study predate the infection). Cell type and time point are not known.

This clonotype was recorded a few times. The chain links TRBV6-5 to TRBJ1-5; D possibly corresponds to TRBD1 (6 bases). From germline, CDR1 is MNHEY and CDR2 SVGAGI. There are 15 residues in the CDR3. Trimming took 6 bases from V and 3 from J, leaving 15 bases between them. The CDR3 loop is CASRSEGGLNQPQHF. In nucleotides, the CDR3 is TGTGCCAGCAGATCTGAGGGGGGTCTCAATCAGCCCCAGCATTTT.

The chain joins TRBV30 to TRBJ1-1; D call uncertain. Trimming pared 3 bases from V and 6 bases from J, leaving 17 bases between. The CDR3 consists of 14 residues. Per the germline V gene, CDR1 is GTSNPN and CDR2 is SVGIG (reference sequence). CDR3 amino acids: CAWRGGNLVPEAFF. DNA of the CDR3: TGTGCCTGGAGGGGCGGCAACTTAGTCCCTGAAGCTTTCTTT.

The V gene is TRBV10-3, the J gene TRBJ1-1; TRBD1 aligns across 8 bases. Germline CDR1 ENHRY, CDR2 SYGVKD. CDR3 length equals 16 residues. V gave up 2 bases and J gave up 0 bases; unmatched junction bases: 5. The CDR3, as DNA: TGTGCCATCAGTGAGCAGTCGGGACAGGTGAACACTGAAGCTTTCTTT. This gives the protein CAISEQSGQVNTEAFF.

This clonotype appeared a few times. This chain connects TRBV29-1 to TRBJ2-3, with 9 positions matching TRBD2. V was clipped by 4 bases and J by 4 bases; unmatched bases: 3. CDR3 length equals 13 residues. In germline, CDR1 is SQVTM, CDR2 ANQGSEA. The CDR3 loop is CSVVGGRADTQYF. The CDR3 DNA reads as TGCAGCGTTGTTGGCGGGAGGGCAGATACGCAGTATTTT.

The CDR3 sequence: CSVEGGDRAYEQYF. DNA for the CDR3: TGCAGCGTTGAAGGTGGAGACAGGGCCTACGAGCAGTACTTC. The chain links TRBV29-1 to TRBJ2-7; 7 bases fit TRBD1. Trimming at V came to 1 base and at J to 2 bases, leaving 5 bases not matched to a gene. The CDR3 runs 14 residues. Germline loops: CDR1 SQVTM, CDR2 ANQGSEA.

The chain combines TRBV3-1 with TRBJ2-3, with TRBD1 identical over 7 bases. V lost 4 bases and J lost 2; bases outside the gene matches: 6. In germline, CDR1 is LGHDT, CDR2 YNNKEL (reference sequence). This CDR3 comprises 15 residues. CDR3 nucleotides: TGTGCCAGCAGCCCTGCCGGGACAGCCACAGATACGCAGTATTTT. Protein product: CASSPAGTATDTQYF.